The 29 T cell receptor beta chains in this list originate from one sample, sequenced in a study of T cell responses to AZD1222 COVID-19 vaccine. Clones were sequenced by immunoSEQ multiplex PCR, and TCRdb holds only the in-frame ones, with some missing. This listing includes over 130,000 clones. Input material: peripheral blood. These receptors originate from an adult in good health.

The V call is TRBV20-1, the J call TRBJ2-1, with D unclear. V lost 6 bases and J lost 12, with 12 bases in between. This CDR3 region has 10 residues. Germline V gives CDR1 DFQATT, CDR2 SNEGSKA (reference sequence). The CDR3 sequence: CSASWEGQFF. CDR3 sequence (DNA): TGCAGTGCGAGTTGGGAAGGGCAGTTCTTC.

This chain uses TRBV18 with TRBJ2-5; D possibly uses TRBD1 or TRBD2 (5 bases each). This CDR3 spans 15 amino acids. Per the germline V gene, CDR1 is KGHSH and CDR2 is LQKENI. The V and J ends lost 3 bases and 7 bases respectively, with 18 bases between them. CDR3: CASSPGDFKEGTQYF. The DNA for the CDR3 is TGTGCCAGCTCACCGGGGGATTTCAAAGAGGGGACCCAGTACTTC.

This rearrangement joins TRBV28 to TRBJ2-2, with D maybe TRBD1 (5 bases). The CDR3 has 15 residues. Deletions cut 1 base from V and 9 bases from J, with 15 bases between. Germline V gene sequence: CDR1 MDHEN, CDR2 SYDVKM. The DNA for the CDR3 is TGTGCCAGCAGTTTATATCCCCAGGGTGCTAGGGAGCTGTTTTTT. Translation: CASSLYPQGARELFF.

The gene calls are TRBV5-8 and TRBJ1-5; unclear D gene. The CDR3 consists of 12 residues. In germline, CDR1 is SGHTS, CDR2 YDEGEE. Trimming removed 4 bases from V and 3 bases from J, with 5 bases in between. CDR3 region: CASSPPNQPQHF. The CDR3 nucleotides are TGTGCCAGCAGCCCCCCCAATCAGCCCCAGCATTTT.

This chain connects TRBV15 to TRBJ2-7, with TRBD1 matching 9 bases. The germline CDR1 and CDR2 sequences are LNHNV and YYDKDF (reference sequence). The CDR3 extends over 15 amino acids. With 3 bases clipped from V and 4 bases from J, the junction kept 7 bases outside the gene matches. The CDR3 nucleotides are TGTGCCACCAGCAGGGGGACAGGGATAGGGTACGAGCAGTACTTC. Translating gives CATSRGTGIGYEQYF.

This chain connects TRBV15 to TRBJ1-4; D may be TRBD1 (5 bases). Germline V lookup: CDR1 LNHNV, CDR2 YYDKDF (reference sequence). V dropped 5 bases and J dropped 4 bases, with 14 bases sitting between them. This CDR3 is 15 amino acids long. The CDR3 protein is CATSASGGINEKLFF. The CDR3 DNA reads TGTGCCACCAGCGCGAGCGGGGGAATTAATGAAAAACTGTTTTTT.

This rearrangement joins TRBV5-6 to TRBJ2-3; no clear D gene. The CDR3 consists of 14 residues. Trimming stripped 5 bases from V and 0 bases from J, with 10 bases between. Germline V gene lookup returns CDR1 SGHDT and CDR2 YYEEEE. The CDR3 DNA reads as TGTGCCAGCAGAAGAATACCTAGCACAGATACGCAGTATTTT. Translating it yields CASRRIPSTDTQYF.

The rearrangement joins TRBV7-9 to TRBJ2-3, with TRBD1 matching 7 bases. The CDR3 sequence is 15 residues long. The germline gives CDR1 SEHNR, CDR2 FQNEAQ (reference sequence). V lost 6 bases, J lost 2 bases, and 8 bases stayed unmatched. DNA of the CDR3: TGTGCCAGCAGTCCCAGGGGACAGCCCACAGATACGCAGTATTTT. Its translation is CASSPRGQPTDTQYF.

The chain joins TRBV11-2 to TRBJ1-1; D not certain. This CDR3 region has 12 residues. CDR1 is SGHAT and CDR2 is FQNNGV in the germline V gene. The V and J ends lost 4 bases and 7 bases respectively, with 10 bases between them. The CDR3 is CASSSTGSEAFF. In nucleotides, the CDR3 is TGTGCCAGCAGCTCAACGGGGAGTGAAGCTTTCTTT. Filled out from reference TRBV11-2 and TRBJ1-1, the complete variable domain reads EAGVAQSPRYKIIEKRQSVAFWCNPISGHATLYWYQQILGQGPKLLIQFQNNGVVDDSQLPKDRFSAERLKGVDSTLKIQPAKLEDSAVYLCASSSTGSEAFFGQGTRLTVV.

This chain joins TRBV29-1 and TRBJ1-4; the D gene is possibly TRBD1 (5 bases). Germline lookup yields CDR1 SQVTM and CDR2 ANQGSEA. The CDR3 consists of 12 residues. Trimming removed 7 bases at V and 4 bases at J, with 10 bases between. DNA of the CDR3: TGCAGCGGGAGGGGCAGTAATGAAAAACTGTTTTTT. Its protein product is CSGRGSNEKLFF.

The chain carries TRBV7-2 and TRBJ2-5, with TRBD1 as a possible D gene (6 bases). Trimming removed 1 base from V and 5 bases from J, with 17 bases in between. The CDR3 loop spans 16 amino acids. From germline, CDR1 is SGHTA and CDR2 FQGNSA. The chain's CDR3 is CASSLGFRGLWETQYF. In nucleotides, the CDR3 is TGTGCCAGCAGCTTAGGGTTCAGGGGTCTGTGGGAGACCCAGTACTTC.

The chain couples TRBV25-1 to TRBJ1-1; 8 bases fit TRBD1. This CDR3 is built from 14 residues. CDR1 MGHDK and CDR2 SYGVNS come from the germline V gene. Trimming took 6 bases from V and 4 from J; bases not matched to a gene: 7. The CDR3 loop is CASSQGAFGTEAFF. CDR3 in DNA: TGTGCCAGCAGCCAGGGGGCTTTCGGCACTGAAGCTTTCTTT. Looking up the rest from reference TRBV25-1 and TRBJ1-1 gives the full variable domain: EADIYQTPRYLVIGTGKKITLECSQTMGHDKMYWYQQDPGMELHLIHYSYGVNSTEKGDLSSESTVSRIRTEHFPLTLESARPSHTSQYLCASSQGAFGTEAFFGQGTRLTVV.

The gene calls are TRBV7-9 and TRBJ1-6; D unclear. This CDR3 region has 14 residues. Germline V CDR1 and CDR2: SEHNR, FQNEAQ (reference sequence). V gave up 5 bases and J gave up 6 bases, with 11 bases separating them. The CDR3 coding sequence is TGTGCCAGCAGCCCGACAAGTGCTAATTCACCCCTCCACTTT. This translates into CASSPTSANSPLHF. Drawing the rest from reference TRBV7-9 and TRBJ1-6, the complete variable domain is DTGVSQNPRHKITKRGQNVTFRCDPISEHNRLYWYRQTLGQGPEFLTYFQNEAQLEKSRLLSDRFSAERPKGSFSTLEIQRTEQGDSAMYLCASSPTSANSPLHFGNGTRLTVT.

V usage is TRBV5-1 and J usage is TRBJ1-1; unclear D gene. This CDR3 is 13 amino acids long. V was pared by 4 bases and J by 2 bases, with 9 bases between. CDR1 is SGHRS and CDR2 is YFSETQ in the germline V gene. The CDR3 sequence is CASSPTLNTEAFF. The CDR3 nucleotides are TGCGCCAGCAGCCCGACACTAAACACTGAAGCTTTCTTT.

The chain combines TRBV7-9 with TRBJ2-1; D gene ambiguous. Between the trimmed V and J ends, which lost 5 bases and 2 bases, there was a span of 10 bases. The CDR3 is 14 amino acids. The germline gives CDR1 SEHNR, CDR2 FQNEAQ (reference sequence). The CDR3 nucleotides read TGTGCCAGCAGCCTGGTCGATCCCTACAATGAGCAGTTCTTC. Its protein is CASSLVDPYNEQFF.

The rearrangement joins TRBV5-1 to TRBJ2-1; D is unresolved. The CDR3 spans 15 residues. The germline gives CDR1 SGHRS, CDR2 YFSETQ. Between the trimmed V and J ends, which lost 5 bases and 0 bases, there was a span of 12 bases. CDR3 sequence: CASSYAYSSYNEQFF. In DNA, the CDR3 is TGCGCCAGCAGTTATGCATACAGCTCCTACAATGAGCAGTTCTTC.

The rearrangement links TRBV5-1 to TRBJ1-3, with unresolved D. The CDR3 runs to 16 residues. Germline loops: CDR1 SGHRS, CDR2 YFSETQ. V dropped 0 bases and J dropped 0 bases, with 10 bases sitting between them. The CDR3 loop reads CASSLAGPSSGNTIYF. The CDR3 DNA follows: TGCGCCAGCAGCTTGGCCGGGCCGAGCTCTGGAAACACCATATATTTT.

The chain carries TRBV10-1 and TRBJ2-1; 14 bases line up with TRBD2. Germline CDR1 reads WNHNN; CDR2 reads SYGVQD (reference sequence). V shed 2 bases and J 1 base; nucleotides not matched to a gene: 7. This CDR3 has 19 amino acids. The DNA for the CDR3 is TGCGCCAGCAGTGAGGAGGGACTAGCGGGGGCCTTTTCCTACAATGAGCAGTTCTTC. It translates to CASSEEGLAGAFSYNEQFF.

The rearrangement uses TRBV19 and TRBJ2-1, with a weak D call TRBD2 (6 bases). The CDR3 length is 12 residues. Trimming removed 7 bases from V and 15 bases from J, with 19 bases in between. Per the germline V gene, CDR1 is LNHDA and CDR2 is SQIVND (reference sequence). The CDR3: CASIAGGRSRFF. As DNA, the CDR3 is TGTGCCAGTATTGCCGGGGGACGAAGTAGGTTCTTC. The full variable domain, completed using reference TRBV19 and TRBJ2-1, is DGGITQSPKYLFRKEGQNVTLSCEQNLNHDAMYWYRQDPGQGLRLIYYSQIVNDFQKGDIAEGYSVSREKKESFPLTVTSAQKNPTAFYLCASIAGGRSRFFGPGTRLTVL.

J is TRBJ1-4 and V is TRBV4-2; D is perhaps TRBD1 (6 bases). The CDR3 is made up of 17 amino acids. Germline V CDR1 and CDR2: LGHNA, YNFKEQ. V was trimmed by 0 bases and J by 5 bases, leaving 16 bases between them. The CDR3 reads CASSQDALDSANEKLFF. The CDR3 nucleotides read TGTGCCAGCAGCCAAGATGCCCTGGACAGTGCGAATGAAAAACTGTTTTTT.

This rearrangement joins TRBV7-9 to TRBJ1-4, with D unclear. With 3 bases removed from V and 0 bases from J, the gap between germline ends came to 8 bases. CDR1 and CDR2 from the germline V gene are SEHNR and FQNEAQ (reference sequence). The CDR3 contains 15 residues. The CDR3 is CASSFSTTTNEKLFF. The CDR3 DNA reads TGTGCCAGCAGCTTTAGCACCACAACTAATGAAAAACTGTTTTTT. The variable domain in full, completed from reference TRBV7-9 and TRBJ1-4, reads DTGVSQNPRHKITKRGQNVTFRCDPISEHNRLYWYRQTLGQGPEFLTYFQNEAQLEKSRLLSDRFSAERPKGSFSTLEIQRTEQGDSAMYLCASSFSTTTNEKLFFGSGTQLSVL.

The gene calls are TRBV3-1 (or the pseudogene TRBV3-2) and TRBJ2-1, with 11 bases matching TRBD1. Losses at the gene ends were 2 bases for V and 4 bases for J; bases not matched to a gene: 10. The CDR3 consists of 18 residues. Germline V gene sequence: CDR1 LGHDT, CDR2 YNNKEL (reference sequence). The CDR3 DNA is TGTGCCAGCAGCCAAAGCCTCTATCGGGACAGGGGGTACAATGAGCAGTTCTTC. Protein sequence: CASSQSLYRDRGYNEQFF.

V usage is TRBV28 and J usage is TRBJ1-5, with no clear D. The CDR3 extends over 13 amino acids. Trimming shortened V by 2 bases and J by 11 bases, and 13 bases separated the two germline ends. The germline V gene encodes CDR1 MDHEN and CDR2 SYDVKM. The CDR3 coding sequence is TGTGCCAGCAGTTTAGGAAGGGAGTCGTCCCAGCATTTT. Translation: CASSLGRESSQHF.

The J gene is TRBJ2-7, the V gene TRBV10-1; D remains unclear. This CDR3 region has 16 residues. The V gene's germline CDR1 is WNHNN and CDR2 SYGVQD (reference sequence). Trimming left V 10 bases short and J 2 bases short, with 24 bases between. CDR3 loop: CAIEPPYPDLPYEQYF. The CDR3 DNA reads as TGCGCCATCGAACCCCCCTACCCAGACTTACCCTACGAGCAGTACTTC.

This chain links TRBV29-1 with TRBJ1-5; D perhaps matches TRBD1 (6 bases). There are 14 residues in the CDR3. The germline V gene has CDR1 SQVTM and CDR2 ANQGSEA. V was trimmed by 7 bases and J by 1 base, leaving 14 bases between them. The CDR3 sequence is CSAGGGGSNQPQHF. The DNA of the CDR3 is TGCAGCGCTGGGGGCGGGGGCAGCAATCAGCCCCAGCATTTT.

CDR3: CASSRGQGPETQYF. In DNA form, the CDR3 reads TGTGCCAGCTCCCGAGGACAGGGCCCAGAGACCCAGTACTTC. V and J are TRBV18 and TRBJ2-5; 8 nucleotides line up with TRBD1. The CDR3 loop spans 14 amino acids. Germline CDR1 reads KGHSH; CDR2 reads LQKENI. Unmatched junction bases numbered 7, after V lost 6 bases and J lost 4 bases.

The V call is TRBV12-3 or TRBV12-4, the J call TRBJ2-1; the D call may be TRBD1 or TRBD2 (5 bases each). V was shortened by 6 bases and J by 7 bases, with 10 bases between the two germline ends. There are 12 residues in the CDR3. The CDR3 spells CASRTTGNEQFF. Written as DNA, the CDR3 is TGTGCCAGCAGGACTACAGGTAATGAGCAGTTCTTC.

CDR3 region: CASRPRGQDGYTF. The CDR3 DNA reads TGTGCCAGCAGACCTAGGGGGCAGGATGGCTACACCTTC. The chain joins TRBV11-3 to TRBJ1-2; 7 bases line up with TRBD1. In germline, CDR1 is SGHNT, CDR2 YENEEA. V dropped 6 bases and J dropped 6; count of bases not matched to a gene: 7. This CDR3 is 13 amino acids long.

The V and J genes are TRBV6-5 and TRBJ1-1; TRBD1 matches at 9 bases. Germline trimming cut 7 bases from V and 5 bases from J; bases unmatched to any gene: 11. The CDR3 totals 15 residues. Germline CDR1 reads MNHEY; CDR2 reads SVGAGI. The CDR3 spells CASNDLGQGNTEAFF. In DNA form, the CDR3 reads TGTGCCAGCAACGATCTCGGACAGGGGAATACTGAAGCTTTCTTT.